These T cell receptor beta chains were read from a single sample in a study of identical twins. TCRdb recomputed calls from the 5' RACE reads with MiXCR, one row per CDR3 protein. The sample has some 1,600,000 distinct CDR3 sequences; less than 40% are singletons. The sequenced sample was cord blood. The receptors shown here come from a newborn girl in good health. Both conserved end residues are part of each CDR3. Fields, in order: D gene, V gene, clone size, J gene, CDR3 protein, CDR3 DNA. D genes are given only for firm matches. The listing skips clone size in some rows; elsewhere it reads once, few, many or a size class.

D gene: .
V gene: TRBV20-1
clone size: few
J gene: TRBJ2-5
CDR3 protein: CSALQAPLQETQYF
CDR3 DNA: TGCAGTGCTTTACAGGCCCCCCTCCAAGAGACCCAGTACTTC

D gene: .
V gene: TRBV5-5
clone size: .
J gene: TRBJ2-2
CDR3 protein: CASSLYHEGTGELFF
CDR3 DNA: TGTGCCAGCAGCTTGTATCACGAGGGAACCGGGGAGCTGTTTTTT

D gene: .
V gene: TRBV25-1
clone size: few
J gene: TRBJ2-7
CDR3 protein: CASTKGLGAYEQYF
CDR3 DNA: TGTGCCAGCACCAAGGGGTTGGGGGCCTACGAGCAGTACTTC

D gene: .
V gene: TRBV4-2
clone size: .
J gene: TRBJ1-4
CDR3 protein: CASSQSGGEKLFF
CDR3 DNA: TGTGCCAGCAGCCAAAGCGGAGGGGAAAAACTGTTTTTT

D gene: TRBD1
V gene: TRBV18
clone size: .
J gene: TRBJ1-1
CDR3 protein: CASSGTATGTEAFF
CDR3 DNA: TGTGCCAGCTCAGGGACAGCGACTGGCACTGAAGCTTTCTTT

D gene: .
V gene: TRBV7-9
clone size: .
J gene: TRBJ1-1
CDR3 protein: CASTTSRGWSRNTEAFF
CDR3 DNA: TGTGCCAGCACTACTTCGCGGGGCTGGTCGCGGAACACTGAAGCTTTCTTT

D gene: TRBD1
V gene: TRBV10-3
clone size: .
J gene: TRBJ2-1
CDR3 protein: CAIKTGTGIMNSYNEQFF
CDR3 DNA: TGTGCCATCAAAACCGGGACAGGGATAATGAACTCCTACAATGAGCAGTTCTTC

D gene: TRBD1
V gene: TRBV20-1
clone size: .
J gene: TRBJ1-1
CDR3 protein: CSAARGQGFTEAFF
CDR3 DNA: TGCAGTGCTGCCAGGGGGCAGGGTTTCACTGAAGCTTTCTTT

D gene: TRBD1
V gene: TRBV20-1
clone size: .
J gene: TRBJ1-6
CDR3 protein: CSARAGQDNSPLHF
CDR3 DNA: TGCAGTGCTAGAGCGGGACAGGATAATTCACCCCTCCACTTT

D gene: TRBD2
V gene: TRBV7-2
clone size: few
J gene: TRBJ2-1
CDR3 protein: CASSQRGLRDNEQFF
CDR3 DNA: TGTGCCAGCAGCCAGCGGGGTTTACGAGACAATGAGCAGTTCTTC

D gene: TRBD1
V gene: TRBV5-1
clone size: many
J gene: TRBJ2-2
CDR3 protein: CASSLGQGANTGELFF
CDR3 DNA: TGCGCCAGCAGCTTGGGACAGGGGGCGAACACCGGGGAGCTGTTTTTT

D gene: .
V gene: TRBV11-2
clone size: once
J gene: TRBJ2-5
CDR3 protein: CASSLNGGPRNEQYF
CDR3 DNA: TGTGCCAGCAGCTTAAACGGGGGGCCGCGGAATGAGCAGTACTTC